This T cell receptor (beta chain) was documented in a study of technical replicates of blood from a few donors. Clones were read by immunoSEQ multiplex PCR, and TCRdb kept only the in-frame ones, dropping some. The sample consists of about 15,000 clones, 85% to 90% of them appearing once. V was pared by 0 bases and J by 4 bases, with 7 bases of the junction left unmatched. CDR1 is SGHNT, CDR2 YYREEE, per germline (reference sequence). The CDR3 sequence is 15 residues long. This receptor was taken from a human donor in good health. V usage is TRBV5-4 and J usage is TRBJ2-7, with 7 nucleotides matching TRBD1. Sequencing input: PBMCs. CDR3 nucleotides: TGTGCCAGCAGCTTGGGACAGGGCACCGTGTACGAGCAGTACTTC. Translation: CASSLGQGTVYEQYF.